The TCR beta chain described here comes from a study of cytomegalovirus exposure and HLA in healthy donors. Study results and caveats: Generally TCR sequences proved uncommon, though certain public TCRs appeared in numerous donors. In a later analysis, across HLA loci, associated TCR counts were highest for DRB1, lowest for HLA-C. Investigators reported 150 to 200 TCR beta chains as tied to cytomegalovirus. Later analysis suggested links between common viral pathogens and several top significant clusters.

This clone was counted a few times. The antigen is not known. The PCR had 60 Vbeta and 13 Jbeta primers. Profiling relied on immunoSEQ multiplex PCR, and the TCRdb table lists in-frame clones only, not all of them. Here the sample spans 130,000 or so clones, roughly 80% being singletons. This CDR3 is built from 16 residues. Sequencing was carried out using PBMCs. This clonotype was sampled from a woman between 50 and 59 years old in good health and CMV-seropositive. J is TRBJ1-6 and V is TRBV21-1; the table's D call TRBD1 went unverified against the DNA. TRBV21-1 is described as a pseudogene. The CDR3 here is CASSGTGQFYNSPLHF. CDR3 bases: TGTGCCAGCAGCGGAACGGGACAGTTCTATAATTCACCCCTCCACTTT.